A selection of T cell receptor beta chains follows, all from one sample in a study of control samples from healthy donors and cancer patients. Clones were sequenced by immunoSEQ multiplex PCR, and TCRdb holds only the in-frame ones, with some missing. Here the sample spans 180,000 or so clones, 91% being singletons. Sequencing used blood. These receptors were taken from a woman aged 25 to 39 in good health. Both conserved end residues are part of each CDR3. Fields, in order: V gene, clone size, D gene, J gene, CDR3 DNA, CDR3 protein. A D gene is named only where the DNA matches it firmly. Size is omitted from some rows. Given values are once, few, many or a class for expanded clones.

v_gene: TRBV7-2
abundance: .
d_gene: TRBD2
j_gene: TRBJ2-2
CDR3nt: TGTGCCAGCAGCTTAGATGGACTAGCGGGAGTAAGGACCGGGGAGCTGTTTTTT
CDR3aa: CASSLDGLAGVRTGELFF

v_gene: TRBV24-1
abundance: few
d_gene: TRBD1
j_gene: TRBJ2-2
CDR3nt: TGTGCCACCAGTGATTTGGGACAGGGTTGGACCGGGGAGCTGTTTTTT
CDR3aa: CATSDLGQGWTGELFF

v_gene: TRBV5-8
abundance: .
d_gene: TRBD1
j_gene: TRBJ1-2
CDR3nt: TGTGCCAGCAGCCCCGACAGGGACTATGGCTACACCTTC
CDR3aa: CASSPDRDYGYTF

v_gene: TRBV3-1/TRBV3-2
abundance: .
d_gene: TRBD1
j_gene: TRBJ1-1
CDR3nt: TGTGCCAGCAGCCTCCGGACAGGGGGCAGCACTGAAGCTTTCTTT
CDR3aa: CASSLRTGGSTEAFF

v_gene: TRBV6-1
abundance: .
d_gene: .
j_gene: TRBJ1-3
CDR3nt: TGTGCCAGCAGGGAAGACCTCTCTGGAAACACCATATATTTT
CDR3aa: CASREDLSGNTIYF

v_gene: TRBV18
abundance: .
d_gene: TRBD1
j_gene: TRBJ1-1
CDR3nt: TGTGCCAGCTCACCAGGGACAGGCAGGTTTGAAGCTTTCTTT
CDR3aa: CASSPGTGRFEAFF

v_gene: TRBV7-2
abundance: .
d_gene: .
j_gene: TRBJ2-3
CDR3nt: TGTGCCAGCAGCCTTAGGGATACGCAGTATTTT
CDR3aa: CASSLRDTQYF

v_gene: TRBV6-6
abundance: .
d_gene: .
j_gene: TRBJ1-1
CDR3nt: TGTGCCAGCAGTTACCGTGGGGACACTGAAGCTTTCTTT
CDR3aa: CASSYRGDTEAFF

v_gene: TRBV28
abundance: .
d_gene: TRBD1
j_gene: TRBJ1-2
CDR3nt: TGTGCCAGCAGTCCCAGGGGGCCTAACTATGGCTACACCTTC
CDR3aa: CASSPRGPNYGYTF

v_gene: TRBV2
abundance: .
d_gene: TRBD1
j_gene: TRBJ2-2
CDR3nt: TGTGCCAGCGGGACAGGGGGGTCCGGGGAGCTGTTTTTT
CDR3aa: CASGTGGSGELFF

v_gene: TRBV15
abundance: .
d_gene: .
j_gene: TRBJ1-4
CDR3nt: TGTGCCACCAGCAGAGGGGGGGCAGATGAAAAACTGTTTTTT
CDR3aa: CATSRGGADEKLFF

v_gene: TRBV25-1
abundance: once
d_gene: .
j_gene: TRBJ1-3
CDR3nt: TGTGCCAGCAGTGACACGCGGGGATCTGGAAACACCATATATTTT
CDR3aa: CASSDTRGSGNTIYF

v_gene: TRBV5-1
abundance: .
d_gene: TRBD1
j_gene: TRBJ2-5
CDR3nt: TGCGCCAGCAGCCCAGGGGGCGGGGAGACCCAGTACTTC
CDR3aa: CASSPGGGETQYF

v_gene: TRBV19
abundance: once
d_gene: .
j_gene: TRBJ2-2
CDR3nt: TGTGCCAGTAGTCCCAACACCGGGGAGCTGTTTTTT
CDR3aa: CASSPNTGELFF

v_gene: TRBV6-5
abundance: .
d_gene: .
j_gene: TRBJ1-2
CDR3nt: TGTGCCAGCAGTTATCTGGGGGATGGCTACACCTTC
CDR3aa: CASSYLGDGYTF

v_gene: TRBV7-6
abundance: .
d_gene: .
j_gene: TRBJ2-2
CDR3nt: TGTGCCAGCAGCTTAGCAGGAGGGCACACCGGGGAGCTGTTTTTT
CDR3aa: CASSLAGGHTGELFF

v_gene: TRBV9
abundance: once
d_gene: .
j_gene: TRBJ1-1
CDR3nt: TGTGCCAGCAGCCCCGGACCGAACACTGAAGCTTTCTTT
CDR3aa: CASSPGPNTEAFF

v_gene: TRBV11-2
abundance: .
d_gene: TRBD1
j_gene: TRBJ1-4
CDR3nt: TGTGCCAGCAGCCCTACAGGGGCCAATGAAAAACTGTTTTTT
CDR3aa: CASSPTGANEKLFF

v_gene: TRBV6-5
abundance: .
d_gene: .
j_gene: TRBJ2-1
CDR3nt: TGTGCCAGCAGTTACTTGCGGGTACGGGAGTCAGATGAGCAGTTCTTC
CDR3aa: CASSYLRVRESDEQFF

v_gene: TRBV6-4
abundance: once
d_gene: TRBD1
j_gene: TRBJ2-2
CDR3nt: TGTGCCAGCCGGACAGGGAACACCGGGGAGCTGTTTTTT
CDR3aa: CASRTGNTGELFF

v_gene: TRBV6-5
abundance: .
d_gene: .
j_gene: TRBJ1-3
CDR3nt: TGTGCCAGCAGTTACTCAGGCTCTGGAAACACCATATATTTT
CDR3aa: CASSYSGSGNTIYF

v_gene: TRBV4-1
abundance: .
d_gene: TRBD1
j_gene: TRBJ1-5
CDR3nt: TGCGCCAGCAGCCAAGAGGGGGACAGACATAGCAATCAGCCCCAGCATTTT
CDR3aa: CASSQEGDRHSNQPQHF

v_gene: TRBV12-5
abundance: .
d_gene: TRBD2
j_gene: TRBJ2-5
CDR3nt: TGTGCTAGTGGTTTGGTAGAGCGGGAGGGCCGTAAGACCCAGTACTTC
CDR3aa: CASGLVEREGRKTQYF

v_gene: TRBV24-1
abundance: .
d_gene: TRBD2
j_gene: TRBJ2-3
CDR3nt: TGTGCCACTGGGACTAGCGGCACAGATACGCAGTATTTT
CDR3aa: CATGTSGTDTQYF

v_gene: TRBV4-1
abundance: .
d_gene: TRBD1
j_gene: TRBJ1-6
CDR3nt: TGCGCCAGCAGCCCGACCAGGGGGCAGTCACCCCTCCACTTT
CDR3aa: CASSPTRGQSPLHF